This T cell receptor beta chain was identified in a study of tumor-infiltrating lymphocytes in primary liver carcinoma. Study summary: Lesions, classed as T1-T3 N0M0, spanned about 4.2 to 11 cm across.

Turning to this clonotype: At one of its ends the junction is not consistent with the germline gene, which may arise from a read error.

The CDR3 is 13 amino acids. Germline V gene data show CDR1 as SGHKS and CDR2 as YYEKEE (reference sequence). The investigators made TCR beta cDNA from about 510 ng total RNA, using a constant-region primer. Amplification in three nested multiplex PCR rounds with slightly modified ARM-PCR gave rise to TCR beta libraries. A C-beta reverse primer was combined with TRBV1-TRBV30 forward primers in the first two PCR rounds, and each round had about 10 cycles. MiXCR was run by TCRdb on the multiplex PCR reads, yielding one entry per CDR3 protein. This table has 47,000 or so distinct CDR3 sequences, about 80% appearing once. Without any cell sorting, about 18-31 mg of bulk tissue yielded co-extracted RNA and DNA. Tumor regions sampled: superior, inferior, left, right poles, and centre. All of the tumor samples contained over 80% viable tumor cells.

The rearrangement links TRBV5-5 to TRBJ1-2; D not certain. The clonotype originates from a middle-aged man with primary liver carcinoma and hepatitis B virus infection. The specimen sequenced was liver tumor tissue from sampling region 3. Subset: tumor region T3, left-lateral pole. CDR3 DNA sequence: TGTGCCAGCAGCTTGGGAGAGTTCTATGGCTACACGTTC. It is translated as CASSLGEFYGYTF.